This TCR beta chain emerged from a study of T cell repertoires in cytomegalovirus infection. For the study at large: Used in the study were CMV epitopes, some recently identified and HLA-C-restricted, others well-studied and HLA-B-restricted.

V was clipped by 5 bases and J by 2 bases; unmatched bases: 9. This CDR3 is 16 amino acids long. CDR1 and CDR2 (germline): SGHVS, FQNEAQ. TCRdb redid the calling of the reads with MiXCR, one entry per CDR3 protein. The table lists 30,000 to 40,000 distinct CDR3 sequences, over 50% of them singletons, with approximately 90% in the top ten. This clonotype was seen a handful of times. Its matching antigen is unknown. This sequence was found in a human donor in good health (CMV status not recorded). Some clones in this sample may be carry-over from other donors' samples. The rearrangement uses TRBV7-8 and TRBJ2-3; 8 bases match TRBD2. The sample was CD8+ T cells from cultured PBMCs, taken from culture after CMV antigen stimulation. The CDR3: CASSPGGGGVTDTQYF. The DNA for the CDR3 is TGTGCCAGCAGCCCCGGGGGGGGTGGGGTCACAGATACGCAGTATTTT. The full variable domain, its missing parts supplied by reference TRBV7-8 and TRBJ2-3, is GAGVSQSPRYKVAKRGQDVALRCDPISGHVSLFWYQQALGQGPEFLTYFQNEAQLDKSGLPSDRFFAERPEGSVSTLKIQRTQQEDSAVYLCASSPGGGGVTDTQYFGPGTRLTVL.